Sequencing of this TCR beta chain was carried out in a study of technical replicates of blood from a few donors. The CDR3 runs to 15 residues. The germline V gene encodes CDR1 SGHAT and CDR2 FQNNGV. Losses at the gene ends were 5 bases for V and 2 bases for J; bases not matched to a gene: 8. Profiling relied on immunoSEQ multiplex PCR, and the TCRdb table lists in-frame clones only, not all of them. The sample shows 70,000 or so clones, 75% to 95% of them seen only once. Sequenced input: T cells isolated from PBMCs. The TCR was taken from a human donor in good health. Some clones in this sample may be carry-over from other donors' samples. The chain joins TRBV11-2 to TRBJ2-7; TRBD2 agrees at 8 bases. Written as DNA, the CDR3 is TGTGCCAGCAGCACACACGAGCGGGGGACCTACGAGCAGTACTTC. Protein product: CASSTHERGTYEQYF.